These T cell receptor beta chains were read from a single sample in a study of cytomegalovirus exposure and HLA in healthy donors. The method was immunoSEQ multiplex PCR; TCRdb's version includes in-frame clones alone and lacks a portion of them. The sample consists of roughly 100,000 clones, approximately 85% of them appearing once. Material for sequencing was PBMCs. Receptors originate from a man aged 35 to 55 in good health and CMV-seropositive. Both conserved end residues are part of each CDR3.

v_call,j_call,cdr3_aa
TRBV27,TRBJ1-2,CASSLSLANYGYTF
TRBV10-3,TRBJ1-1,CATRRDSYTEAFF
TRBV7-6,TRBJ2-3,CASSLRAGGRDTDTQYF
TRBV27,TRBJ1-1,CASTYLRGTGEFTEAFF
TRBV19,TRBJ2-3,CASGAGSGDTQYF
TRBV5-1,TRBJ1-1,CASTIDSPRNTEAFF
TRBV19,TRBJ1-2,CASSIQGAQGYTF
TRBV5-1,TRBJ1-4,CASSLEGNREKLFF
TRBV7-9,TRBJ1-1,CASSLNPLSGARTEAFF
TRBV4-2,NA,CASSQEDRSYEQYF
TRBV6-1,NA,CASSETQGAHEQYF
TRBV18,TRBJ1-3,CASSPDRDSGNTIYF
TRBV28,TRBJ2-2,CASSLRRPTGELFF
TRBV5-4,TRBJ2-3,CASSLAGVGDTQYF
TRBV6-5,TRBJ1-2,CASRQGARGYTF
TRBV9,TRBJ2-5,CASSVGGGRETQYF
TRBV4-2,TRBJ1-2,CASSQVTGYGYTF
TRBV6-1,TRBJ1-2,CASSIADSNYGYTF
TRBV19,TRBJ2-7,CASSISTGDRSYEQYF
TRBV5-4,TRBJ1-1,CASSLGGARAFF
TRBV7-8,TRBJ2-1,CASSLVGADEQFF
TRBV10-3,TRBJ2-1,CAISVPSPSGQSSYNEQFF
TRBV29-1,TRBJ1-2,CSVERLDRGQGVFGYTF
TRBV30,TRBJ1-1,CAWSVSGGTFF
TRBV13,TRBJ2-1,CASSLTREGLAGRDEQFF
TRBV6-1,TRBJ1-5,CASSAPGQGKYSNQPQHF
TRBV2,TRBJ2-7,CASSRTGAYEQYF